The sequence of this T cell receptor beta chain was determined in a study of T cells after yellow fever vaccination. Study information: Fractions of low cell number were prepared using SMART-Seq v4 Ultra Low Input.

The germline V and J ends were trimmed by 5 bases and 4 bases, with 18 bases remaining between them. This CDR3 comprises 17 residues. Germline loops: CDR1 SGHVS, CDR2 FNYEAQ. TCRdb fed the 5' RACE reads into MiXCR, producing one record per CDR3 protein. Among about 310,000 distinct CDR3 sequences, 3.6% were seen once, and the ten largest hold about a quarter. This clonotype has only a few counts. The sample here was PBMCs, taken on the day of the yellow fever booster vaccination. The chain combines TRBV7-6 with TRBJ1-6; the D gene is possibly TRBD1 (6 bases). This clonotype was obtained from a man aged 18 to 30 who received the YFV17D yellow fever vaccine. The CDR3 sequence is CASSPDGGGVYNSPLHF. CDR3 bases: TGTGCCAGCAGCCCAGACGGGGGGGGCGTTTATAATTCACCCCTCCACTTT.